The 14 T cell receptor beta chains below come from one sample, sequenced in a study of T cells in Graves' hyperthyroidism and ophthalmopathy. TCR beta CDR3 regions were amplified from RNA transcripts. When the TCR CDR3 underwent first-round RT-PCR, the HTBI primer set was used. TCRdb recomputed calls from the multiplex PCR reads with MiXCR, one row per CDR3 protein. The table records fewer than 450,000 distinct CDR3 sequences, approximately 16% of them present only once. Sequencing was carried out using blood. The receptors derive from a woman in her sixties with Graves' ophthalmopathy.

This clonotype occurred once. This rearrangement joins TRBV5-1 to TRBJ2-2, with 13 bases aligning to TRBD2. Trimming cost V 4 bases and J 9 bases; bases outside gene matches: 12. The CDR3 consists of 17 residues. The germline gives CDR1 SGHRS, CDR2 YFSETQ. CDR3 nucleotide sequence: TGCGCCAGCAGCCCTACTCCAGGACTAGCGGGAGTCCGGGAGCTGTTTTTT. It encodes CASSPTPGLAGVRELFF.

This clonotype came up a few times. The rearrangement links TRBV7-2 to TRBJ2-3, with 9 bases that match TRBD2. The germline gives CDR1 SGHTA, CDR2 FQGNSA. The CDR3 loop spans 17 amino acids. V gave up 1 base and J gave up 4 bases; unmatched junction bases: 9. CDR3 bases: TGTACCAGCAGCTTAGTACCAGCGGGAGGTCCTGCAGATACGCAGTATTTT. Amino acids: CTSSLVPAGGPADTQYF. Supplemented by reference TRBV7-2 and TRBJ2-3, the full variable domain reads GAGVSQSPSNKVTEKGKDVELRCDPISGHTALYWYRQSLGQGLEFLIYFQGNSAPDKSGLPSDRFSAERTGGSVSTLTIQRTQQEDSAVYLCTSSLVPAGGPADTQYFGPGTRLTVL.

The CDR3 spells CASSLAVAGAGELFF. CDR3 sequence (DNA): TGCGCCAGCAGCTTGGCCGTAGCGGGAGCTGGGGAGCTGTTTTTT. This chain joins TRBV5-1 and TRBJ2-2; 9 nucleotides agree with TRBD2. There are 15 residues in the CDR3. Germline CDR1 SGHRS, CDR2 YFSETQ. J gave up 8 bases and V 0 bases, and 5 bases lay outside the gene matches.

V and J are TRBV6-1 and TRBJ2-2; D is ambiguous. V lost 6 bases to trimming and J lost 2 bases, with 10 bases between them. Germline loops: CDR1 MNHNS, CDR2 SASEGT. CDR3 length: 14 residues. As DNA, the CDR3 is TGTGCCAGCAGGATGGTGCCCAACACCGGGGAGCTGTTTTTT. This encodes CASRMVPNTGELFF.

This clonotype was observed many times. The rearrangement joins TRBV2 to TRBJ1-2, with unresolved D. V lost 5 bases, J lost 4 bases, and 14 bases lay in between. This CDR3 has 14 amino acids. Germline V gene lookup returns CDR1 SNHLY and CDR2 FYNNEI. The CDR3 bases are TGTGCCAGCAGTTACGACCAGAACGGCTATGGCTACACCTTC. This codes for CASSYDQNGYGYTF.

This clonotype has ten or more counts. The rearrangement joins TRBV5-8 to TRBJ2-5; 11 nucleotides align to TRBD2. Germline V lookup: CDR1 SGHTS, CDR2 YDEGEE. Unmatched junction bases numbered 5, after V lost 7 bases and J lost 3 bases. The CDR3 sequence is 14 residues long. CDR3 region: CASLTSGGEETQYF. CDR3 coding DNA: TGTGCCAGCCTAACTAGCGGGGGAGAAGAGACCCAGTACTTC.

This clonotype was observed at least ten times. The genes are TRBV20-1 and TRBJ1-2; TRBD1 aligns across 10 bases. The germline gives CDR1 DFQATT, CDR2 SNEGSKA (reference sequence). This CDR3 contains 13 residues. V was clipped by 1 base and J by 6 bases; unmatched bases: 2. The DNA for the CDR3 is TGCAGTGCTAGAGCTGGGACAGGGGATGGCTACACCTTC. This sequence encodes CSARAGTGDGYTF.

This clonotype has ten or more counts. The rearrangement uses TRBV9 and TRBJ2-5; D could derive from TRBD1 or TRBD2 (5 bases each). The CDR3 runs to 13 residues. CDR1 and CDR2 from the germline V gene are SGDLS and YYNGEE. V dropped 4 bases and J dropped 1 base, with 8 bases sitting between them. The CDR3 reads CASSRGSQETQYF. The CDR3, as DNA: TGTGCCAGCAGCCGGGGCAGCCAAGAGACCCAGTACTTC.

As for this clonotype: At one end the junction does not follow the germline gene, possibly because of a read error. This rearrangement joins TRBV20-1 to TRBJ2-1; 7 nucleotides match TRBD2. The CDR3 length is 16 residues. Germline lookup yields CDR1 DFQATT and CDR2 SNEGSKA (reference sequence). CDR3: CSARDQGLEHYDEQFF. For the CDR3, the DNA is TGCAGTGCTAGAGATCAAGGACTAGAGCACTACGATGAGCAGTTCTTC.

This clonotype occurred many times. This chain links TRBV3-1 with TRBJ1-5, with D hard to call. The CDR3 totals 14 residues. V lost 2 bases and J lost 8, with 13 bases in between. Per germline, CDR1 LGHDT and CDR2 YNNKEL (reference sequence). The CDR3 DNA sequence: TGTGCCAGCAGCCAACAGGAGGGATCTAAGCCCCAGCATTTT. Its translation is CASSQQEGSKPQHF.

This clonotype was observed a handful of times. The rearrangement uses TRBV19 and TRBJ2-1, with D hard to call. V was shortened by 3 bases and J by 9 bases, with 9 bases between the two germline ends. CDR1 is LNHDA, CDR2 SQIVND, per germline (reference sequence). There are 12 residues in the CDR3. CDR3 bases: TGTGCCAGTAGTATGCCCCGTAGTGAGCAGTTCTTC. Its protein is CASSMPRSEQFF.

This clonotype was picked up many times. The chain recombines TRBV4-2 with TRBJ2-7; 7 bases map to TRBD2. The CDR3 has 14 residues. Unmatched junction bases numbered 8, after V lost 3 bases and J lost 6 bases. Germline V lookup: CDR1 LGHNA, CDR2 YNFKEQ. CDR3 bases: TGTGCCAGCAGCCATGCGGGAGAGTCAATCGAGCAGTACTTC. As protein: CASSHAGESIEQYF.

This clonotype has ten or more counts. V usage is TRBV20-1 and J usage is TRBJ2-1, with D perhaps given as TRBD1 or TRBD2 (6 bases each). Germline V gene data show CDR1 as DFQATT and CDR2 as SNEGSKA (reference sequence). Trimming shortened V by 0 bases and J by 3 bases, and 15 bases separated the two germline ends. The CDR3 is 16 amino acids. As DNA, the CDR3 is TGCAGTGCTAGAGACGTAGTGGGGGGCAACTACAATGAGCAGTTCTTC. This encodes CSARDVVGGNYNEQFF.

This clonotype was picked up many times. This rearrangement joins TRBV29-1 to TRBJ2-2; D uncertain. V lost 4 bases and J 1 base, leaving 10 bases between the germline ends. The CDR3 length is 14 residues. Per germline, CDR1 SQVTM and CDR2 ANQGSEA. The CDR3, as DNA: TGCAGCGTTGTCTTACAGAGGAACACCGGGGAGCTGTTTTTT. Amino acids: CSVVLQRNTGELFF.